This is a list of T cell receptor beta chains from one sample in a study of CD8 T cells and mutated HIV epitopes. TCRdb recomputed calls from the single-cell sequencing reads with MiXCR, one row per CDR3 protein. Of roughly 170 distinct CDR3 sequences in the sample, around 45% were seen once. The specimen comprised CD8+ T cells sorted from blood by dual tetramer staining, sampled during acute HIV infection. All receptors come from a man between 18 and 35 years old with HIV-1 infection. CDR3s include the opening cysteine and the closing phenylalanine or tryptophan. D genes are given only for firm matches. A row's size may be missing; if present it is once, few, many or a size class.

>few|14|TRBV15|-|TRBJ2-7
TGTGCCACCAGCAGGACGTCCGGGACCTACGAGCAGTACTTC
CATSRTSGTYEQYF
>many|15|TRBV20-1|TRBD2|TRBJ2-7
TGCAGTGCTAGGTCGAGCCAGGGAGGGTTCTACGAGCAGTACTTC
CSARSSQGGFYEQYF
>-|12|TRBV4-1|-|TRBJ2-3
TGCGCCAACGGCCAAAATGGGGATACGCAGTATTTT
CANGQNGDTQYF
>once|15|TRBV15|-|TRBJ2-7
TGTGCCGCCAGCAGCCCTCAGGACGGTTCCTACGAGCAGTACTTC
CAASSPQDGSYEQYF
>-|14|TRBV4-1|TRBD2|TRBJ2-7
TGCGCCAGCAGCACTAGCGCTGGGACCTACGAGCAGTACTTC
CASSTSAGTYEQYF
>few|15|TRBV28|-|TRBJ2-7
TGTGCCAGCAGTTTGGTGACAGGCGCCTACTACGAGCAGTACTTC
CASSLVTGAYYEQYF
>-|12|TRBV27|-|TRBJ2-1
TGTGCCAGCCTCTCCGGGCGCGGGGAGCAGTTCTTC
CASLSGRGEQFF
>few|14|TRBV27|-|TRBJ1-2
TGTGCCAGCAGTTCTTGGGCACGCCCACCTGGCTACACCTTC
CASSSWARPPGYTF
>many|11|TRBV27|-|TRBJ1-1
TGTGCCAGCAGTTCCAACAGAGAAGCTTTCTTT
CASSSNREAFF
>hyperexpanded|15|TRBV15|TRBD2|TRBJ2-7
TGTGCCACCAGCAGCACTAGCGCTGGGACCTACGAGCAGTACTTC
CATSSTSAGTYEQYF
>few|18|TRBV4-1|TRBD2|TRBJ2-7
TGCGCCAGCAGCCAAGAAGTGGGGGGGGGGGGGGGCTCCTACGAGCAGTACTTC
CASSQEVGGGGGSYEQYF
>hyperexpanded|15|TRBV27|TRBD1|TRBJ1-2
TGTGCCAGCAGTTCTTGGACAGGAGACACCTATGGCTACACCTTC
CASSSWTGDTYGYTF
>medium-sized|13|TRBV4-1|-|TRBJ2-7
TGCGCCAGCGCCCCGGACGGTTCCTACGAGCAGTACTTC
CASAPDGSYEQYF
>-|18|TRBV4-1|TRBD2|TRBJ2-7
TGCGCCAGCAGCCAAGGGGCTAGCGGGGGGTGGGGCTCCTACGAGCAGTACTTC
CASSQGASGGWGSYEQYF
>-|14|TRBV4-1|-|TRBJ2-7
TGCGCCAGCAGCCAAGATGGGGGGTATTACGAGCAGTACTTC
CASSQDGGYYEQYF
>-|17|TRBV2|-|TRBJ2-3
TGTGCCAGCAGTGAAGTGCGAGCCCCGGCGGGGCTCTACGAGCAGTACTTT
CASSEVRAPAGLYEQYF